The entry that follows covers one T cell receptor (beta chain) sequence. Antigen unknown. The record originates from a study of T cell responses to AZD1222 COVID-19 vaccine. Study observations and caveats: Vaccine-associated CD4 TCRs spanned spike, dominant at 160-218 and 743-854.

The method was immunoSEQ multiplex PCR; TCRdb's version includes in-frame clones alone and lacks a portion of them. Here the sample spans approximately 210,000 clones, approximately 91% being singletons. This specimen consisted of peripheral blood, obtained 28 days after the second AZD1222 dose. This clonotype was obtained from an adult who received the AZD1222 COVID-19 vaccine.

The chain's CDR3 is CASSQRTGYWDTQYF. The DNA of the CDR3 is TGTGCCAGCAGCCAAAGGACCGGGTATTGGGATACGCAGTATTTT. This rearrangement joins TRBV7-2 to TRBJ2-3; D unclear. Trimming left V 5 bases short and J 6 bases short, with 18 bases between. CDR3 length equals 15 residues. Germline lookup yields CDR1 SGHTA and CDR2 FQGNSA.